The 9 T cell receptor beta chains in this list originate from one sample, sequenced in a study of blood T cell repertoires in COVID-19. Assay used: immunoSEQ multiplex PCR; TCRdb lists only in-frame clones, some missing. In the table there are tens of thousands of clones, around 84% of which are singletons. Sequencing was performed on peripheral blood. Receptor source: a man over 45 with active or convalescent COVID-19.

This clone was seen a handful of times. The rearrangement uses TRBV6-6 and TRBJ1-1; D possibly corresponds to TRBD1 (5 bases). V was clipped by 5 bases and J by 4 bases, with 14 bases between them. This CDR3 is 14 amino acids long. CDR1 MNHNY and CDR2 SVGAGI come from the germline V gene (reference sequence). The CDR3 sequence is CASSTQTGGTEAFF. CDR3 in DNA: TGTGCCAGCAGTACACAGACGGGGGGCACTGAAGCTTTCTTT.

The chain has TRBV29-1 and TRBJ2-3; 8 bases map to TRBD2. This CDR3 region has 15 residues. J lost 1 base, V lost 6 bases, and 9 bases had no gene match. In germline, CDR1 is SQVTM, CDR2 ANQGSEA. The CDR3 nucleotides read TGCAGCGTCCCAGGAGCCGGGGGGGGCACAGATACGCAGTATTTT. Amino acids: CSVPGAGGGTDTQYF.

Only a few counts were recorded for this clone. CDR3 sequence reads: CASSYSSDRDHEQYF. CDR3 in DNA: TGTGCCAGCAGTTACTCGAGTGACAGGGACCACGAGCAGTACTTC. The chain joins TRBV6-5 to TRBJ2-7; 7 positions agree with TRBD1. Germline CDR1 and CDR2: MNHEY and SVGAGI. V gave up 0 bases and J gave up 5 bases; unmatched junction bases: 7. This CDR3 is built from 15 residues.

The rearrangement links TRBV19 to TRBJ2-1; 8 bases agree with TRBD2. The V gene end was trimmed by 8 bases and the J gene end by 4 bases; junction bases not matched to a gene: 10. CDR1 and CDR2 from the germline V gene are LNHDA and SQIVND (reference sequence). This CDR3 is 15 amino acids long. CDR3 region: CASVASSGGYNEQFF. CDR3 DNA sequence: TGTGCCAGTGTCGCTAGCTCGGGGGGGTACAATGAGCAGTTCTTC.

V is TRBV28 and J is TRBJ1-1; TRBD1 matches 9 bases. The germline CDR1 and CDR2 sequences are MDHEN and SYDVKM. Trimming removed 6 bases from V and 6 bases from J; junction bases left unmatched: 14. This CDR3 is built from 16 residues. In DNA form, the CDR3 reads TGTGCCAGCAGCACACAACCGGGACAGGGATCCCCTGAAGCTTTCTTT. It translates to CASSTQPGQGSPEAFF. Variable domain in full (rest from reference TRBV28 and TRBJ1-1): DVKVTQSSRYLVKRTGEKVFLECVQDMDHENMFWYRQDPGLGLRLIYFSYDVKMKEKGDIPEGYSVSREKKERFSLILESASTNQTSMYLCASSTQPGQGSPEAFFGQGTRLTVV.

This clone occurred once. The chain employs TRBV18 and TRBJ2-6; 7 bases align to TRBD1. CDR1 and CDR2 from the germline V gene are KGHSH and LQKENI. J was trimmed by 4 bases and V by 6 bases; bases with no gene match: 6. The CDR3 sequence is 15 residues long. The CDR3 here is CASSPTGEGANVLTF. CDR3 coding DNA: TGTGCCAGCTCGCCAACAGGGGAAGGGGCCAACGTCCTGACTTTC.

This chain's CDR3 is CASSLDSSYEQYF. CDR3 in DNA: TGTGCCAGCAGCCTAGACAGCTCCTACGAGCAGTACTTC. The chain couples TRBV9 to TRBJ2-7, with D possibly being TRBD1 (5 bases). Trimming pared 4 bases from V and 0 bases from J, leaving 8 bases between. Per the germline V gene, CDR1 is SGDLS and CDR2 is YYNGEE. The CDR3 runs 13 residues.

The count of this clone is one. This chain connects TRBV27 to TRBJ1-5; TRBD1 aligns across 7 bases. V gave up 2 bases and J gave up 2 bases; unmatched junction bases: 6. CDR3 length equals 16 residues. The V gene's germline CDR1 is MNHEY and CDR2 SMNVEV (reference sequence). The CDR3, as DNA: TGTGCCAGCAGTTTAGGCAGGGGGTATGGCAATCAGCCCCAGCATTTT. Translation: CASSLGRGYGNQPQHF.

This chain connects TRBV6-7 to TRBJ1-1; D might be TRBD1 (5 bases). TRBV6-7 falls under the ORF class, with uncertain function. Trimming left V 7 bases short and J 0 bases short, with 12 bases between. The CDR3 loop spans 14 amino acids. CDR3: CASKGPRMNTEAFF. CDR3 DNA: TGTGCCAGCAAGGGGCCGCGAATGAACACTGAAGCTTTCTTT.